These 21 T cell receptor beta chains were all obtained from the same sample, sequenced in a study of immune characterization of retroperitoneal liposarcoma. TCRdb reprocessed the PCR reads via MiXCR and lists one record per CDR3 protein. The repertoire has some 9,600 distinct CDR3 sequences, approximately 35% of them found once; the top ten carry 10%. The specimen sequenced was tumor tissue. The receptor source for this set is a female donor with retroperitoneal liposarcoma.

CDR3 nucleotides: TGTGCCAGCAGTTTACCAGCGGGAAGGGGTGTAGATACGCAGTATTTT. Protein sequence: CASSLPAGRGVDTQYF. The chain recombines TRBV6-2 or TRBV6-3 with TRBJ2-3; 7 bases are shared with TRBD2. V lost 4 bases and J lost 5; bases outside the gene matches: 12. The CDR3 length is 16 residues. Germline CDR1 reads MNHEY; CDR2 reads SVGEGT.

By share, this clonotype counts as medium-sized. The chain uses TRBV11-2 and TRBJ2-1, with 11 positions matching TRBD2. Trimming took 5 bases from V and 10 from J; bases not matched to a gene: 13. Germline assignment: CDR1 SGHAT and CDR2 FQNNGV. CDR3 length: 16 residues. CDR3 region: CASSPKSSGRAREQFF. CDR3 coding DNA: TGTGCCAGCAGCCCTAAGAGTAGCGGGAGGGCCCGCGAGCAGTTCTTC.

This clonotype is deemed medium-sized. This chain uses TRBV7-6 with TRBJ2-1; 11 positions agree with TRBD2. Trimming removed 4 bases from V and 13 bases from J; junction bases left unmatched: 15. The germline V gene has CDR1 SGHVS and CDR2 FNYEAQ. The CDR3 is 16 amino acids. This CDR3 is CASSSGTSGYGETQFF. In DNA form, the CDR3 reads TGTGCCAGCAGCTCCGGGACTAGCGGCTACGGAGAGACCCAGTTCTTC.

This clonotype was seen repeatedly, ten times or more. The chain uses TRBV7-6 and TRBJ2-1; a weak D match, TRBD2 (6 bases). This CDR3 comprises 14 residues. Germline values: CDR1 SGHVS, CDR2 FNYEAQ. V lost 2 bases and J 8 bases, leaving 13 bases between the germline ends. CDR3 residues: CASSLSGSSYEQFF. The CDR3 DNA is TGTGCCAGCAGCTTAAGCGGGTCTAGTTATGAGCAGTTCTTC.

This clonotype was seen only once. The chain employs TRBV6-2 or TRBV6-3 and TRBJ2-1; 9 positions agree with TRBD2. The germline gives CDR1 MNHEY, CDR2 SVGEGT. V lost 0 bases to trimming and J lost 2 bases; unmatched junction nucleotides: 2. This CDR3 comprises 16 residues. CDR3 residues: CASSYSSGGTYNEQFF. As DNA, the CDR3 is TGTGCCAGCAGTTACTCCAGCGGGGGGACCTACAATGAGCAGTTCTTC.

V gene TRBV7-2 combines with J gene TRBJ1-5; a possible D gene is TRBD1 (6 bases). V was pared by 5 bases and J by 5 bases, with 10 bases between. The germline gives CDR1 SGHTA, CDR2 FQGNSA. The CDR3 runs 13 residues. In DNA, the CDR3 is TGTGCCAGCAGCCGCCAGGGGTATCAGCCCCAGCATTTT. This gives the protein CASSRQGYQPQHF.

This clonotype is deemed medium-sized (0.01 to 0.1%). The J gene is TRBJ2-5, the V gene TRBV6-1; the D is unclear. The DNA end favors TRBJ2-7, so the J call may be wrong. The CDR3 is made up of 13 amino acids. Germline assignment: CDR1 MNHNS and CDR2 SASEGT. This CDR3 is CASSQNSRYEQYF. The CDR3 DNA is TGTGCCAGCAGTCAAAACTCCCGCTACGAGCAGTACTTC.

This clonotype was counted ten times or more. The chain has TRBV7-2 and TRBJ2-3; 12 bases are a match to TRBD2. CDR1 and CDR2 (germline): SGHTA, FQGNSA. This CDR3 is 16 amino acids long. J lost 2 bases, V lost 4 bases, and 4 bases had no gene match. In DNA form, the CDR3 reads TGTGCCAGCAGCTCAGGACTAGCGGGAACCACAGATACGCAGTATTTT. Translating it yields CASSSGLAGTTDTQYF.

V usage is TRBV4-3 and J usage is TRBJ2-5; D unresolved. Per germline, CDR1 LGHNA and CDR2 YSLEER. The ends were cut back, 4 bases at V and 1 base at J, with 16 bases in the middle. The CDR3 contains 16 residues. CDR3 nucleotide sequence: TGCGCCAGCAGCCCCCTGGGGTTAAGTATCCAAGAGACCCAGTACTTC. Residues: CASSPLGLSIQETQYF.

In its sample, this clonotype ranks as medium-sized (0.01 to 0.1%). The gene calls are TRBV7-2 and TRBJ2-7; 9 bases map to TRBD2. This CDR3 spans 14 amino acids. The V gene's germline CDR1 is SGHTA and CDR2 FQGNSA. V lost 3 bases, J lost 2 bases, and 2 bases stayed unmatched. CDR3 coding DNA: TGTGCCAGCAGCTTTAGCGGGAGCACCTACGAGCAGTACTTC. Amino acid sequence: CASSFSGSTYEQYF. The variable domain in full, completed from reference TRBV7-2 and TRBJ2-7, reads GAGVSQSPSNKVTEKGKDVELRCDPISGHTALYWYRQSLGQGLEFLIYFQGNSAPDKSGLPSDRFSAERTGGSVSTLTIQRTQQEDSAVYLCASSFSGSTYEQYFGPGTRLTVT.

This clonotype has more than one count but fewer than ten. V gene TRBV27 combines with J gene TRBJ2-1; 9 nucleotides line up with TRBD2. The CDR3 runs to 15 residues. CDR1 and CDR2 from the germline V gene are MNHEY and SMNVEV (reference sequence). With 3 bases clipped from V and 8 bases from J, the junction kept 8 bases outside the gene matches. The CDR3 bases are TGTGCCAGCAGTTTCGGTAACGCGGGAGGGGATGAGCAGTTCTTC. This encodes CASSFGNAGGDEQFF.

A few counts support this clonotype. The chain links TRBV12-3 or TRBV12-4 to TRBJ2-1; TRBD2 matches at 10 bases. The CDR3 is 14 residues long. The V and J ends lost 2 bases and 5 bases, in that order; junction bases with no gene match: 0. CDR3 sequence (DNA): TGTGCCAGCAGTTTACTAGCGGGAGACAATGAGCAGTTCTTC. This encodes CASSLLAGDNEQFF.

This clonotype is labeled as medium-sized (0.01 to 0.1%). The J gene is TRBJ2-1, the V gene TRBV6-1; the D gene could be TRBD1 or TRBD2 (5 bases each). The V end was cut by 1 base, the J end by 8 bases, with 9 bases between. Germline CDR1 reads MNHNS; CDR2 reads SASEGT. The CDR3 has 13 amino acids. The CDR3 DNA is TGTGCCAGCAGTGAAGTCAGAGGGGATGAGCAGTTCTTC. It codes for CASSEVRGDEQFF.

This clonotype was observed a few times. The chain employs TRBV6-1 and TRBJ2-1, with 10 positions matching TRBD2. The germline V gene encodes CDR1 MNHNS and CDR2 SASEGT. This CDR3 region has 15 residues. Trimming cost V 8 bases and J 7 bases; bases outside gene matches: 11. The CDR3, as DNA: TGTGCCAGCCGAAAAGCGGGAGGGCCGGGAAATGAGCAGTTCTTC. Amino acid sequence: CASRKAGGPGNEQFF.

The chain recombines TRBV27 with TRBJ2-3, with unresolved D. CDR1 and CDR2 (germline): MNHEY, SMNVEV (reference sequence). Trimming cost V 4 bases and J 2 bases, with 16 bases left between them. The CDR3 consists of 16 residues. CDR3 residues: CASSYIYSNLTDTQYF. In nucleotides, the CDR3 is TGTGCCAGCAGTTATATCTATAGCAACCTCACAGATACGCAGTATTTT.

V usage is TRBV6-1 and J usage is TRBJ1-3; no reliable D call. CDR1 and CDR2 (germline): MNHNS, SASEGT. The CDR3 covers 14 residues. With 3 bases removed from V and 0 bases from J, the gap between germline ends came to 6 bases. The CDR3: CASSDSRSGNTIYF. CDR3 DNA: TGTGCCAGCAGTGACAGTCGCTCTGGAAACACCATATATTTT.

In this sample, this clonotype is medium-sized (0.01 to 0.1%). CDR3 sequence reads: CASSPSTGGYGYTF. In DNA, the CDR3 is TGTGCCAGCAGTCCCTCGACAGGGGGCTATGGCTACACCTTC. The J gene is TRBJ1-2, the V gene TRBV6-1; 9 nucleotides agree with TRBD1. Per germline, CDR1 MNHNS and CDR2 SASEGT. There are 14 residues in the CDR3. Trimming at V came to 5 bases and at J to 4 bases, leaving 5 bases not matched to a gene.

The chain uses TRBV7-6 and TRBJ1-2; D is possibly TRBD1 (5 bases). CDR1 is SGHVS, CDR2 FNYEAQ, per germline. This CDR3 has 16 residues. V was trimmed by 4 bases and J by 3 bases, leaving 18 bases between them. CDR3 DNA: TGTGCCAGCAGCTCATATTCACAGGTAGAGGACTATGGCTACACCTTC. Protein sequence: CASSSYSQVEDYGYTF.

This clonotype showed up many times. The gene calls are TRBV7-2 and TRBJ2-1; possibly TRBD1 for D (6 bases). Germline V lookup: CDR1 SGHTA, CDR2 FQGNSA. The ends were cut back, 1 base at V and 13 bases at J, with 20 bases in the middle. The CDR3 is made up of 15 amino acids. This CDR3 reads CASSLGGHQGETQFF. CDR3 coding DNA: TGTGCCAGCAGCTTAGGGGGACATCAAGGGGAGACCCAGTTCTTC.

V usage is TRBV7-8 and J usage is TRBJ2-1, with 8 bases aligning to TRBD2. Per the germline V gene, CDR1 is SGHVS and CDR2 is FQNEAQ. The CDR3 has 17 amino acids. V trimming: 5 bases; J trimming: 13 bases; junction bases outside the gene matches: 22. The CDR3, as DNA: TGTGCCAGCAGCCGTCCGGGGCGCGGGAGGATGGTGGAGACCCAGTTCTTC. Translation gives CASSRPGRGRMVETQFF.

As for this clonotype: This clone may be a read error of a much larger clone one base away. CDR3: CASSLVDVVGGRSADTQYF. In nucleotides, the CDR3 is TGTGCCAGCAGCTTAGTAGACGTGGTGGGAGGTCGGAGTGCAGATACGCAGTATTTT. V and J are TRBV11-3 and TRBJ2-3; D possibly corresponds to TRBD2 (6 bases). The germline V gene has CDR1 SGHNT and CDR2 YENEEA. Trimming left V 1 base short and J 4 bases short, with 24 bases between. The CDR3 runs 19 residues.